This entry describes one T cell receptor beta chain. The clone's antigen remains unknown. Nothing much larger sits one base from this clone, and base qualities are not available. Trimming at the junction amounts to 3 bases on V and 6 bases on J, and the germline ends lie 12 bases apart. The CDR3 runs 14 residues from the cysteine to the phenylalanine. Just the 42-base CDR3 DNA is kept, in frame starting at base 1. The germline V gene (reference sequence) yields LNHDA for CDR1 and SQIVND for CDR2. This sample is part of a study of shared clonotypes between healthy human individuals (dated by TCRdb to the early 2020s). For context, the study as a whole: The cohort included three men and a couple of women between 18 and 49 years of age. Per donor, three plates each were used for CD4 naive and CD4 memory, two for CD8 naive, and one for CD8 memory. Different laboratories and diverse techniques were used to prepare libraries and sequence TCR repertoires, to increase sequencing depth and limit assay-specific biases. To estimate repertoire size and how much clonotype sharing occurs between individuals, the study deeply sequenced the blood TCR repertoires of roughly 5 healthy adults. Per donor, leukapheresis produced somewhere between about 0.85 and 8.9 billion PBMCs. Points the paper makes about the study in general: Based on pairwise subsampling, the degree of clonotype sharing among donors was expected to be affected by sequencing depth. Roughly 5.2% of naive CD4, around 3.6% of naive CD8, approximately 2.2% of memory CD4, and more than 0.35% of memory CD8 clonotypes were shared across four donors. Compared with non-shared clonotypes, the clonotypes found in all four sorted-subset donors had higher generation probabilities. Only blood was sampled, and tissue TCR repertoires likely differ from those in blood. Larger estimated clonotype richness was generally found for naive subsets than for memory subsets. The small number of donors limited the genetic and exposure-history diversity represented. Rarefaction of sorted-subset datasets indicated incomplete sequencing despite the large sequencing depth.

TCR CDR3 regions were amplified from genomic DNA by multiplex PCR using the deep immunoSEQ assay. Genomic DNA extracted from each cell subset was distributed evenly over all wells of several immunoSEQ 96-well plates, and each plate served as one replicate. For sorted subsets, each replicate PCR was loaded with 200 ng genomic DNA, equivalent to 30,000 or so T cell genomes. Purified libraries were measured with a Qubit 3.0 fluorometer, size-checked on a Bioanalyzer 2100, and measured again with the KAPA Library Quantification kit. Every immunoSEQ 96-well plate was sequenced on a separate single-read 150-cycle Illumina NextSeq 550 flow cell. The source study handled its data this way. Because the immunoSEQ output held only junctional sequences and lacked quality scores, the filtering could not match the filtering applied to full-length reads. To assign V/J genes and CDR3, sequences were annotated against IMGT germline references using PyIR, a Python wrapper for IgBLAST v1.9. Reads were removed for weak V/J assignments (E-value above 1e-6), missing CDR3, stop codons, out-of-frame junctions, or ambiguous translated residues. V3J clonotypes were defined as sequences sharing the same inferred V gene, J gene, and CDR3 amino acid sequence. Percentage overlap between repertoires was calculated by dividing the number of shared unique clonotypes by the size of the smaller repertoire. Three approaches were used to assess repertoire richness: RTK rarefaction, the Chao1 estimator, and Recon v2.1 estimates of unobserved clonotypes. Generation probabilities were computed with OLGA for all TCRbeta clonotypes obtained by the gDNA method from four donors. Not all clones reach the TCRdb copy of this immuneACCESS table, which keeps in-frame sequences only. Checked studies attribute under half of the gap to unresolved V genes and leave the rest unexplained. The D gene and trimming were derived from the DNA, and the V and J assignments and clone size from that table. For this sample there are under 1 million clones; approximately 97% appear just once. Less than 0.25% of the sample lies in the top ten.

For the CD8 naive samples, CD45RO-negative cells were positively selected for CCR7, yielding a CD45RA+CCR7+ population from which TemRA cells were excluded. Donors were healthy HIV-negative adults with no recently reported acute infections or vaccinations. Every donor was a Caucasian adult residing in Nashville, Tennessee, USA. Blood was obtained by leukapheresis, after which PBMCs were separated by Ficoll-Histopaque density gradient centrifugation and cryopreserved in liquid nitrogen vapor phase. Analytical flow cytometry was used to check the purity and quantity of every magnetically sorted T cell population. From each sorted fraction, genomic DNA was isolated and quantified by UV absorbance on a Nanodrop 2000c.

Here the chain combines TRBV19 and TRBJ2-1, with TRBD1 as a weak D call on 6 bases. Sequencing was done on a sample of naive CD8+ T cells sorted from blood. The intended sense of this specimen's cell subset or site label: CD45RA+CCR7+. This sequence originates from a man aged 30 to 39 in good health. The encoded CDR3 is CASSMVIQGNEQFF. The bases are TGTGCCAGTAGTATGGTGATACAGGGCAATGAGCAGTTCTTC.